The 4 T cell receptor beta chains below were found in one sample sequenced in a study of cytomegalovirus exposure and HLA in healthy donors. TCRdb's table, derived via immunoSEQ multiplex PCR, lists solely in-frame clones and lacks some. The profile shows around 120,000 clones, 85% to 90% of them singletons. The specimen was PBMCs. The origin of the receptors is a woman aged 18-29 years in good health and CMV-seronegative.

The chain employs TRBV5-1 and TRBJ1-1; TRBD1 aligns across 7 bases. The CDR3 contains 16 residues. Germline V gene lookup returns CDR1 SGHRS and CDR2 YFSETQ. Trimming removed 5 bases from V and 0 bases from J; junction bases left unmatched: 10. Here the CDR3 reads CASSQTTGQLNTEAFF. In nucleotides, the CDR3 is TGCGCCAGCAGTCAAACTACGGGACAGTTGAACACTGAAGCTTTCTTT.

The genes are TRBV6-1 and TRBJ1-2; 7 nucleotides line up with TRBD1. CDR1 is MNHNS, CDR2 SASEGT, per germline. The CDR3 length is 17 residues. Trimming cost V 2 bases and J 4 bases; bases outside gene matches: 13. This CDR3 reads CASSERLIKPGGYGYTF. CDR3 DNA: TGTGCCAGCAGTGAACGGTTAATAAAACCAGGGGGCTATGGCTACACCTTC.

The chain links TRBV28 to TRBJ1-4; D uncertain. V lost 1 base to trimming and J lost 8 bases, with 20 bases between them. The germline CDR1 and CDR2 sequences are MDHEN and SYDVKM. This CDR3 contains 17 residues. The CDR3 DNA is TGTGCCAGCAGTTTATTCTTGCGCGGGGAAGGACGAGAAAAACTGTTTTTT. It is translated as CASSLFLRGEGREKLFF.

The chain is built from TRBV19 and TRBJ1-6; 9 nucleotides agree with TRBD1. Germline lookup yields CDR1 LNHDA and CDR2 SQIVND (reference sequence). The ends lost 0 bases at V and 7 bases at J; junction bases unmatched: 1. There are 15 residues in the CDR3. This CDR3 is CASSIEDRGNSPLHF. The CDR3 DNA reads TGTGCCAGTAGTATAGAGGACAGGGGCAATTCACCCCTCCACTTT.